This is a list of T cell receptor beta chains from one sample in a study of cytomegalovirus exposure and HLA in healthy donors. Clones were sequenced by immunoSEQ multiplex PCR, and TCRdb holds only the in-frame ones, with some missing. Of over 100,000 clones in the sample, 65% to 80% are singletons; the top ten hold approximately 4.4%. What was sequenced was PBMCs. These TCRs come from a man in his thirties or forties in good health and CMV-seropositive. CDR3s include the opening cysteine and the closing phenylalanine or tryptophan.

v_gene | CDR3aa
TRBV4-3 | CASSQLTGGATKNIQYF
TRBV7-2 | CASSPRGGDEQFF
TRBV7-9 | CASSLVGQGVYNEQFF
TRBV5-4 | CASSHIDSAETQYF
TRBV4-2 | CASSQDPGTGKNEQFF
TRBV2 | CASSGYGGSGNTIYF
TRBV9 | CASSVGDSSNSPLHF
TRBV6-1 | CAIGILRFGNTIYF
TRBV2 | CASSEAGQGVPRGYPF
TRBV27 | CASTWGGSTDTQYF
TRBV2 | CASSTLSSYNSPLHF
TRBV7-9 | CASSFGGSRANTEAFF
TRBV18 | CASSPTGGTDTQYF
TRBV5-1 | CASSHQGALGDTQYF
TRBV5-1 | CASSSLGTGGRKDTGELFF
TRBV21-1 | CASSKAPTRDCKVTDTQYF
TRBV6-1 | CAISGTGSDNQPQHF
TRBV9 | CASSPWTVTDTQYF
TRBV5-1 | CASAGTEYGYTF
TRBV4-1 | CASSQTGLLGFENTDTQYF
TRBV5-4 | CASSDRRSSYNSPLHF
TRBV9 | CASSLTGGYNEQFF